This T cell receptor (beta chain) came from a study of OX40 agonist ivuxolimab in advanced cancers. Study at large: An anti-OX40 (CD134) antibody with agonistic activity, ivuxolimab, was administered to patients.

Study outcomes and limitations: At 0.1 to 3.0 mg/kg and by week 6, CD4+ and CD8+ T cells in the blood had expanded clonally.

V gave up 2 bases and J gave up 1 base, with 5 bases separating them. Germline CDR1 and CDR2: SGDLS and YYNGEE. This CDR3 is 13 amino acids long. In the case of this clone: No antigen is known for it.

Sequencing was performed with immunoSEQ multiplex PCR; in TCRdb, only in-frame clones are kept and a portion is missing. Among 65,000 to 75,000 clones listed, 85% were seen once. The clonotype originates from an adult with an advanced solid tumor such as melanoma, head and neck, liver or kidney cancer. The specimen comprised CD4+ or CD8+ T cells sorted from blood, sampled in a trial of the OX40 agonist ivuxolimab. J is TRBJ2-3 and V is TRBV9; D ambiguous. CDR3 region: CASSVTGTDTQYF. The CDR3 DNA reads as TGTGCCAGCAGCGTCACCGGCACAGATACGCAGTATTTT.